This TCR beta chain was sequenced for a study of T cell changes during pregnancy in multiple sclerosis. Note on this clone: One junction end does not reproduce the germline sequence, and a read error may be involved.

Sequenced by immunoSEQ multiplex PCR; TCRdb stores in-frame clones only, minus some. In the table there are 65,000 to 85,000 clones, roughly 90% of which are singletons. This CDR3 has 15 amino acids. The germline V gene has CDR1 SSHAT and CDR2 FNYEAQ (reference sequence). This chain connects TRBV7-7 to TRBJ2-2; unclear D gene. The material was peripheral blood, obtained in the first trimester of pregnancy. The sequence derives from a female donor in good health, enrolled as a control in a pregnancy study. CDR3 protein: CASSLGWANTGELFF. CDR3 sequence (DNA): TGTGCTAGCAGCTTAGGTTGGGCAAACACCGGGGAGCTGTTTTTT.